These T cell receptor beta chains were read from a single sample in a study of graft-versus-host responses after intestinal transplantation. The antigens for these receptors are not known. Sequencing used immunoSEQ multiplex PCR; TCRdb keeps in-frame clones, though not all of them. The sample records roughly 69,000 clones, roughly nine tenths being singletons. The sequences come from unstimulated CD8+ T cells sorted from spleen or lymph node cells, collected before transplant. The receptors were gathered from a human donor who was the organ donor for an intestinal transplant. CDR3s include the opening cysteine and the closing phenylalanine or tryptophan. The D gene is left open where the match is weak. Some rows mark clone size as missing; the rest say once, few, many or name a class of expanded clone.

>TRBD2|TRBV6-1|TRBJ2-7|15|-
TGTGCCAGCAGTTTATTCGGGAGTAGCGGGTACGAGCAGTACTTC
CASSLFGSSGYEQYF
>TRBD1|TRBV28|TRBJ2-7|17|-
TGTGCCAGCAGTTTAGGTCGATGGCAGGGGGAGCCCTACGAGCAGTACTTC
CASSLGRWQGEPYEQYF
>TRBD1|TRBV2|TRBJ1-2|14|-
TGTGCCAGCAGAACCCCGGGACAGCTCTATGGCTACACCTTC
CASRTPGQLYGYTF
>-|TRBV27|TRBJ2-1|11|-
TGTGCCAGCGCCACCTACCTTGAGCAGTTCTTC
CASATYLEQFF
>-|TRBV19|TRBJ2-1|13|-
TGTGCCAGTAGTTCGACAGGTTACAATGAGCAGTTCTTC
CASSSTGYNEQFF
>-|TRBV10-2|TRBJ2-1|11|once
TGCGCCAGCAGAAGGGGGAAAGAGCAGTTCTTC
CASRRGKEQFF
>-|TRBV11-2|TRBJ1-1|17|-
TGTGCCAGCAGCTCCCCATCCGGGACTGAGCCTCACACTGAAGCTTTCTTT
CASSSPSGTEPHTEAFF
>-|TRBV7-9|TRBJ2-3|17|-
TGTGCCAGCAGCTTGGAGGGGTGGAGTAGCGTTATGGATACGCAGTATTTT
CASSLEGWSSVMDTQYF
>-|TRBV30|TRBJ1-4|10|few
TGTGCCGCCCACGGGGAAAAACTGTTTTTT
CAAHGEKLFF
>-|TRBV5-8|TRBJ1-1|13|-
TGTGCCAGCAGCTTAGAGGGAAACACTGAAGCTTTCTTT
CASSLEGNTEAFF
>TRBD1|TRBV28|TRBJ2-1|13|-
TGTGCCAGCAGTACCGACAGGGTCACTGAGCAGTTCTTC
CASSTDRVTEQFF
>-|TRBV5-1|TRBJ2-7|11|once
TGCGCCAGCAGCTTGGGCGAGGAGCAGTACTTC
CASSLGEEQYF
>-|TRBV6-5|TRBJ2-7|15|-
TGTGCCAGCAGTTACGCGGGGGGACAGGGCTACGAGCAGTACTTC
CASSYAGGQGYEQYF
>TRBD1|TRBV27|TRBJ2-1|15|-
TGTGCCAGCAGTTTAGCCGGGACAGGGGTGGATGAGCAGTTCTTC
CASSLAGTGVDEQFF
>-|TRBV19|TRBJ1-1|13|-
TGTGCCAGTATTTGGCGGGGATGGACTGAAGCTTTCTTT
CASIWRGWTEAFF
>-|TRBV4-2|TRBJ2-1|13|-
TGTGCCAGCAGCCTCAGGGTGGCCGATGAGCAGTTCTTC
CASSLRVADEQFF
>-|TRBV7-9|TRBJ2-7|16|-
TGTGCCAGCAGCTTAGTTCGGGGGGCAAAGTCCTACGAGCAGTACTTC
CASSLVRGAKSYEQYF
>-|TRBV27|TRBJ2-2|16|-
TGTGCCAGCAGTTCGACCTCAGGGCTAAACACCGGGGAGCTGTTTTTT
CASSSTSGLNTGELFF
>-|TRBV7-3|TRBJ2-3|13|-
TGTGCCAGCAGCCCCCAGGGGTCAGATACGCAGTATTTT
CASSPQGSDTQYF
>TRBD1|TRBV25-1|TRBJ2-7|13|-
TGTGCCAGCAGTGAAGGGACAGCGTCCGTGCAGTACTTC
CASSEGTASVQYF
>-|TRBV7-6|TRBJ2-5|15|-
TGTGCCAGCAGCTTAGTTATCCCCAGTCGAGAGACCCAGTACTTC
CASSLVIPSRETQYF
>TRBD1|TRBV2|TRBJ1-2|14|-
TGTGCCAGCAGCCGACGGACAGGGTGGTATGGCTACACCTTC
CASSRRTGWYGYTF
>TRBD1|TRBV19|TRBJ1-5|16|-
TGTGCCAGTAGAATGACAGGGGGCTGGGGCAATCAGCCCCAGCATTTT
CASRMTGGWGNQPQHF